This T cell receptor beta chain was recovered during a study of T cell responses to AZD1222 COVID-19 vaccine. General observations from the study: Donors skewed white British and female; clonal diversity was possibly underestimated. Close to half of spike-specific TCRs reportedly recognize unmutated variant regions.

From germline, CDR1 is GTSNPN and CDR2 SVGIG (reference sequence). V lost 2 bases to trimming and J lost 7 bases; unmatched junction nucleotides: 8. This CDR3 comprises 15 residues. This clone was recorded once. What it binds is not known. The data were produced by immunoSEQ multiplex PCR, yet TCRdb's version contains in-frame clones alone and is incomplete. The sample holds about 73,000 clones, about 91% seen once. The receptor was isolated from an adult in good health. Material: peripheral blood, obtained on day 0 of AZD1222 vaccination. The chain employs TRBV30 and TRBJ1-5; the match to TRBD1 covers 10 bases. CDR3 protein: CAWSLTGGAGQPQHF. CDR3 DNA: TGTGCCTGGAGTCTGACAGGGGGCGCGGGACAGCCCCAGCATTTT. Variable domain in full (rest from reference TRBV30 and TRBJ1-5): SQTIHQWPATLVQPVGSPLSLECTVEGTSNPNLYWYRQAAGRGLQLLFYSVGIGQISSEVPQNLSASRPQDRQFILSSKKLLLSDSGFYLCAWSLTGGAGQPQHFGDGTRLSIL.